This T cell receptor beta chain originates from a study of T cell changes during pregnancy in multiple sclerosis. Produced via immunoSEQ multiplex PCR; TCRdb's table is partial and in-frame only. The sample lists under 60,000 clones; over 80% were seen once. This clone was seen only once. The clonotype comes from a female donor with multiple sclerosis, enrolled in a pregnancy study. The specimen comprised CD8+ T cells from peripheral blood mononuclear cells, sampled after pregnancy.

The CDR3 region is CASSTDRESHSYNSPLHF. CDR3 sequence (DNA): TGTGCCAGCAGTACGGACAGGGAATCCCACTCCTATAATTCACCCCTCCACTTT. J is TRBJ1-6 and V is TRBV2; TRBD1 matches at 8 bases. This CDR3 contains 18 residues. With V trimmed by 5 bases and J by 0 bases, 9 bases remained unmatched. The germline V gene encodes CDR1 SNHLY and CDR2 FYNNEI.